This T cell receptor (beta chain) was recovered during a study of cytomegalovirus exposure and HLA in healthy donors. Both 60 Vbeta primers and 13 Jbeta primers went into the PCR. The method was immunoSEQ multiplex PCR; TCRdb's version includes in-frame clones alone and lacks a portion of them. This sample yields around 70,000 clones, of which approximately 80% are seen a single time; 6.5% to 7% belongs to the top ten. The CDR3 length is 13 residues. Germline CDR1 and CDR2: GTSNPN and SVGIG (reference sequence). V lost 8 bases to trimming and J lost 6 bases, with 20 bases between them. The specimen sequenced was PBMCs. This receptor was taken from a human donor in good health. This rearrangement joins TRBV30 to TRBJ2-7, with D perhaps TRBD1 (5 bases). CDR3 DNA: TGTGCCGGAAAACAGACAGCTACCAGCGAGCAGTACTTC. This translates into CAGKQTATSEQYF.